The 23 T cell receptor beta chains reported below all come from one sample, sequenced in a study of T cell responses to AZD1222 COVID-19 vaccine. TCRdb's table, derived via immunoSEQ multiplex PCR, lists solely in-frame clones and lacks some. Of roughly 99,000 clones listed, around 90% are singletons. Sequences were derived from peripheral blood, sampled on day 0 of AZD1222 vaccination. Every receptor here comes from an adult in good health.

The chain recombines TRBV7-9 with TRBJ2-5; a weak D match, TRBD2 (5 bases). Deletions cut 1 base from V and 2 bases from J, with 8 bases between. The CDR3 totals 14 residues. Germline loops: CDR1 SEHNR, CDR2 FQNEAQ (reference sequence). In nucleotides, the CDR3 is TGTGCCAGCAGCTTAGTAACGGGACAAGAGACCCAGTACTTC. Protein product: CASSLVTGQETQYF.

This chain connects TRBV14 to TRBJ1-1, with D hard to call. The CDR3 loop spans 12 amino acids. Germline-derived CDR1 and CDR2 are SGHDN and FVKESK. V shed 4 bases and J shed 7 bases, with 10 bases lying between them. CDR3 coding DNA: TGTGCCAGCAGCCCCTTCCAGGTTGAAGCTTTCTTT. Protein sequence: CASSPFQVEAFF.

CDR3 sequence reads: CASRKGWTPNYGYTF. The CDR3 region has the DNA TGTGCCAGCAGAAAAGGGTGGACTCCTAACTATGGCTACACCTTC. The chain links TRBV5-8 to TRBJ1-2; the D is unclear. Germline V lookup: CDR1 SGHTS, CDR2 YDEGEE. Trimming left V 5 bases short and J 0 bases short, with 14 bases between. The length of the CDR3 is 15 residues.

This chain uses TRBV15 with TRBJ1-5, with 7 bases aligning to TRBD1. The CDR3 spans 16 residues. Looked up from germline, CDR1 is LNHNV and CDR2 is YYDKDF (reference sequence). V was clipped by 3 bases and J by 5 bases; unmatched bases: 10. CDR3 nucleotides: TGTGCCACCAGCAGGCTTCGACAGGGTAAGGATCAGCCCCAGCATTTT. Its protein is CATSRLRQGKDQPQHF.

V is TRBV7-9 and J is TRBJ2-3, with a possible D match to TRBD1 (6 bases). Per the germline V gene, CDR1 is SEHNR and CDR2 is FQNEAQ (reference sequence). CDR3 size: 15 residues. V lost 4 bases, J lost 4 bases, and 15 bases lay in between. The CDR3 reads CASSSTGTGPDTQYF. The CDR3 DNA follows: TGTGCCAGCAGCTCGACAGGTACGGGGCCAGATACGCAGTATTTT. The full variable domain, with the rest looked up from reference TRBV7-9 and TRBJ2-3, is DTGVSQNPRHKITKRGQNVTFRCDPISEHNRLYWYRQTLGQGPEFLTYFQNEAQLEKSRLLSDRFSAERPKGSFSTLEIQRTEQGDSAMYLCASSSTGTGPDTQYFGPGTRLTVL.

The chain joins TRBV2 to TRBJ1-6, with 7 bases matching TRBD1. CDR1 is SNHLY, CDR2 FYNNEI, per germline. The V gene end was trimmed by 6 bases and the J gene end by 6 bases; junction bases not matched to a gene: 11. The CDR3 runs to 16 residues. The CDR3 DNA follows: TGTGCCAGCAGCCCTACCGGGACAGTCTCTAATTCACCCCTCCACTTT. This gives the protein CASSPTGTVSNSPLHF.

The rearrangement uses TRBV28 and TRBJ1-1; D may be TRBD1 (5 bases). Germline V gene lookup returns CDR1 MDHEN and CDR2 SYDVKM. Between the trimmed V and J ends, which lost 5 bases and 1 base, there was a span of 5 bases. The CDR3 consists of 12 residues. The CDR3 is CASSQGNTEAFF. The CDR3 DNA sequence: TGTGCCAGCAGTCAGGGGAACACTGAAGCTTTCTTT. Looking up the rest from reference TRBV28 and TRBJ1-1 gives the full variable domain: DVKVTQSSRYLVKRTGEKVFLECVQDMDHENMFWYRQDPGLGLRLIYFSYDVKMKEKGDIPEGYSVSREKKERFSLILESASTNQTSMYLCASSQGNTEAFFGQGTRLTVV.

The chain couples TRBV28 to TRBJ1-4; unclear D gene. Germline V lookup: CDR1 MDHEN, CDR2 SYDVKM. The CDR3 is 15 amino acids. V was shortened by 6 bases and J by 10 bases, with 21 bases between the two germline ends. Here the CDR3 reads CASSFGRRISGKLFF. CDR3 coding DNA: TGTGCCAGCAGCTTCGGCCGACGAATCAGCGGAAAACTGTTTTTT.

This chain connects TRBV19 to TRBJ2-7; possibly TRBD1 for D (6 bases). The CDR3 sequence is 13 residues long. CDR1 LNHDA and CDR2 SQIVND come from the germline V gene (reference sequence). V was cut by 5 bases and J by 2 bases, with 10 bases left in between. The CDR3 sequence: CASSWTAAYEQYF. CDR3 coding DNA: TGTGCCAGTAGTTGGACAGCGGCCTACGAGCAGTACTTC.

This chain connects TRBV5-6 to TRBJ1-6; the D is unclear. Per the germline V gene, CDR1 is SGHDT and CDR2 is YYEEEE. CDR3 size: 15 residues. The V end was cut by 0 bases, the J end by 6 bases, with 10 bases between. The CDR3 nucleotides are TGTGCCAGCAGCTTGGGGCAGATTTTTAATTCACCCCTCCACTTT. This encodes CASSLGQIFNSPLHF.

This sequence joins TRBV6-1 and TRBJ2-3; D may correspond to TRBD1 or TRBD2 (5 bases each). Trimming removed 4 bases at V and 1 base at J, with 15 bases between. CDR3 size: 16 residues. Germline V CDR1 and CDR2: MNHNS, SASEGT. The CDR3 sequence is CASSGDIRGRTDTQYF. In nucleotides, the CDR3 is TGTGCCAGCAGTGGTGATATACGGGGCCGCACAGATACGCAGTATTTT.

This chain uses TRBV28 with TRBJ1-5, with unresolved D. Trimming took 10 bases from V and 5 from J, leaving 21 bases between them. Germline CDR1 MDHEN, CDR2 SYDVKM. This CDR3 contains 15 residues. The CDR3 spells CAIRRGPGDYQPQHF. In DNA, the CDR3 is TGTGCCATCCGGAGAGGGCCCGGAGATTATCAGCCCCAGCATTTT. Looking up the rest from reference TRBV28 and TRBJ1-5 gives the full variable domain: DVKVTQSSRYLVKRTGEKVFLECVQDMDHENMFWYRQDPGLGLRLIYFSYDVKMKEKGDIPEGYSVSREKKERFSLILESASTNQTSMYLCAIRRGPGDYQPQHFGDGTRLSIL.

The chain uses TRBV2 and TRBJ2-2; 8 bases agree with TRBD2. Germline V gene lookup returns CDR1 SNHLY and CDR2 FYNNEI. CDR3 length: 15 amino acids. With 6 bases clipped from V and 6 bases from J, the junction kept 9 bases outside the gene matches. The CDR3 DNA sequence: TGTGCCAGCAGGGGCCCGGGACTAGTGTCCGGGGAGCTGTTTTTT. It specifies CASRGPGLVSGELFF.

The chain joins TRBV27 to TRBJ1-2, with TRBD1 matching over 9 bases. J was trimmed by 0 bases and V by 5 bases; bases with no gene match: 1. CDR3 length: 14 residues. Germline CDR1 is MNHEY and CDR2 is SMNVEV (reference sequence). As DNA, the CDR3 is TGTGCCAGCAGTCGACAGGGGGCTAACTATGGCTACACCTTC. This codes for CASSRQGANYGYTF.

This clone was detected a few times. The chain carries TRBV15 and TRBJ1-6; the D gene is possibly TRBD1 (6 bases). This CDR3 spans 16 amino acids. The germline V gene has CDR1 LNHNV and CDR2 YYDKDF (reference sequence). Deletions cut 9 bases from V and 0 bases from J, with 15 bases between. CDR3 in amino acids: CATSDRLSSYNSPLHF. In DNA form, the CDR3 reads TGTGCCACAAGCGACAGGTTGAGCTCCTATAATTCACCCCTCCACTTT. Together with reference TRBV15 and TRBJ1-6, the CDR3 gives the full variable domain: DAMVIQNPRYQVTQFGKPVTLSCSQTLNHNVMYWYQQKSSQAPKLLFHYYDKDFNNEADTPDNFQSRRPNTSFCFLDIRSPGLGDTAMYLCATSDRLSSYNSPLHFGNGTRLTVT.

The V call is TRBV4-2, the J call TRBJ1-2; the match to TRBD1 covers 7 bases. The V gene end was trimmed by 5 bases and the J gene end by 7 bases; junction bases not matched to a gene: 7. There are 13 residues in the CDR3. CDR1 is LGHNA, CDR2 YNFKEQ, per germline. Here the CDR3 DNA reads TGTGCCAGCAGCACTTCAGGGGGGGGTGGCTACACCTTC. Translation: CASSTSGGGGYTF.

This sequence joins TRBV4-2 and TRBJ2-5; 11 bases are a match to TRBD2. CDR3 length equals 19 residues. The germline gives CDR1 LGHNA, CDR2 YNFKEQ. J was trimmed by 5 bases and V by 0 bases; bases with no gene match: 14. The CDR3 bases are TGTGCCAGCAGCCAAGATAAGGTAGCGGGGGGGCTGGAATTTGAGACCCAGTACTTC. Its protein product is CASSQDKVAGGLEFETQYF.

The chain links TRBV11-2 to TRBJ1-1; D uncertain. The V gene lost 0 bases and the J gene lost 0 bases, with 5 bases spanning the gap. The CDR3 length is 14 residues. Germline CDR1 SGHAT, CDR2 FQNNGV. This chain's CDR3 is CASSLEWLNTEAFF. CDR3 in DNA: TGTGCCAGCAGCTTAGAATGGTTGAACACTGAAGCTTTCTTT.

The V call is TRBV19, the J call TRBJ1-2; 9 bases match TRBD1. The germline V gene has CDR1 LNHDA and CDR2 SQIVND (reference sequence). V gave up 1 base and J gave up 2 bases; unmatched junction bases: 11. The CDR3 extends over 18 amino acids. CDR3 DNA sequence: TGTGCCAGTAGTATAGCGGGCTCCTACAGGGGGCAAAACTATGGCTACACCTTC. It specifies CASSIAGSYRGQNYGYTF.

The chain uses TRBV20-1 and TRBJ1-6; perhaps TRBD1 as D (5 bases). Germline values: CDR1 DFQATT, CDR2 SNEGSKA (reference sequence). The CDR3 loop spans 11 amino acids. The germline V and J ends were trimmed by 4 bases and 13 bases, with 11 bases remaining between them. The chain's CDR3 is CSATGGVPLHF. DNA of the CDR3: TGCAGTGCTACGGGGGGGGTCCCCCTCCACTTT.

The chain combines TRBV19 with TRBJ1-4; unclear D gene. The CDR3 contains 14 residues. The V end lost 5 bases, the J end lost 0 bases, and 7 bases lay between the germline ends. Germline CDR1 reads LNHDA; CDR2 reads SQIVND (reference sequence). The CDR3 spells CASSDGATNEKLFF. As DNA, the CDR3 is TGTGCCAGTAGTGATGGGGCAACTAATGAAAAACTGTTTTTT.

The CDR3 is CASSSSPAGGRSSYNEQFF. As DNA, the CDR3 is TGTGCCAGCAGTTCCTCTCCGGCGGGGGGAAGGAGCTCCTACAATGAGCAGTTCTTC. The chain links TRBV27 to TRBJ2-1, with 8 bases identical to TRBD2. This CDR3 comprises 19 residues. V lost 4 bases and J lost 0; bases outside the gene matches: 14. Germline CDR1 MNHEY, CDR2 SMNVEV (reference sequence).

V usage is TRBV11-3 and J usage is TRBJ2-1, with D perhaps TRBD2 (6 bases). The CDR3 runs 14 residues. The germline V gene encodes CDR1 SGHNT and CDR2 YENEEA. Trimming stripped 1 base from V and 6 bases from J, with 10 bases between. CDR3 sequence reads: CASSLVAGSNEQFF. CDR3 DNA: TGTGCCAGCAGCTTAGTGGCGGGGTCCAATGAGCAGTTCTTC. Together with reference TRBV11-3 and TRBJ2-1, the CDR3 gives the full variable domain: EAGVVQSPRYKIIEKKQPVAFWCNPISGHNTLYWYLQNLGQGPELLIRYENEEAVDDSQLPKDRFSAERLKGVDSTLKIQPAELGDSAVYLCASSLVAGSNEQFFGPGTRLTVL.